Presented here are 25 T cell receptor beta chains from one specimen sequenced in a study of CD8+CD57+ T cells in acquired aplastic anemia. Both TCR beta VDJ combination and CDR3 sequence profiling were carried out. Genomic DNA was the template for this profiling. MiXCR was run by TCRdb on the reads, yielding one entry per CDR3 protein. The repertoire holds fewer than 250,000 distinct CDR3 sequences, with roughly half as singletons. Sequencing was carried out using sorted CD4+, CD8+, or CD8+CD57+ T cells (not recorded which) from PBMCs. These receptors were obtained from a human donor in good health, serving as a control.

This clonotype was detected only a few times. This chain joins TRBV20-1 and TRBJ1-6; tentative D call: TRBD1 (5 bases). CDR3 size: 16 residues. V gave up 0 bases and J gave up 10 bases, with 19 bases separating them. Germline lookup yields CDR1 DFQATT and CDR2 SNEGSKA (reference sequence). CDR3 protein: CSARDAGVLGGSPLHF. The CDR3, as DNA: TGCAGTGCTAGAGATGCCGGGGTCTTGGGGGGATCACCCCTCCACTTT.

This clonotype was seen ten or more times. This chain uses TRBV10-3 with TRBJ1-2, with D possibly TRBD1 on 5 matching bases. This CDR3 has 13 residues. The V and J ends lost 3 bases and 1 base respectively, with 6 bases between them. CDR1 ENHRY and CDR2 SYGVKD come from the germline V gene. The CDR3 region has the DNA TGTGCCATCAGTGAAGACAGTAACTATGGCTACACCTTC. It codes for CAISEDSNYGYTF.

This chain links TRBV15 with TRBJ1-1, with TRBD1 as a possible D gene (6 bases). CDR1 LNHNV and CDR2 YYDKDF come from the germline V gene (reference sequence). The CDR3 runs 18 residues. The V and J ends lost 0 bases and 0 bases respectively, with 17 bases between them. The CDR3 DNA sequence: TGTGCCACCAGCAGAGACACTACCGGGACACCCATGAACACTGAAGCTTTCTTT. This gives the protein CATSRDTTGTPMNTEAFF.

This clonotype was observed at least ten times. V is TRBV19 and J is TRBJ2-1; the match to TRBD1 covers 11 bases. CDR1 and CDR2 (germline): LNHDA, SQIVND (reference sequence). The length of the CDR3 is 13 residues. Trimming removed 6 bases from V and 7 bases from J; junction bases left unmatched: 2. The CDR3 reads CASRGTGGNEQFF. CDR3 sequence (DNA): TGTGCCAGTAGAGGGACAGGGGGTAATGAGCAGTTCTTC.

The rearrangement uses TRBV9 and TRBJ1-2; D possibly corresponds to TRBD1 (5 bases). V shed 0 bases and J shed 6 bases, with 15 bases lying between them. The CDR3 loop spans 15 amino acids. Germline V CDR1 and CDR2: SGDLS, YYNGEE. As DNA, the CDR3 is TGTGCCAGCAGCGTAGAGGGGCGGACCTGGGATGGCTACACCTTC. This encodes CASSVEGRTWDGYTF.

The sample holds a few counts of this clonotype. The chain recombines TRBV10-2 with TRBJ1-6; D not resolved. Germline-derived CDR1 and CDR2 are WSHSY and SAAADI. Trimming took off 0 bases at V and 9 bases at J, with 9 bases between the two ends. The CDR3 has 14 amino acids. CDR3 sequence reads: CASSESNPTSPLHF. The CDR3 DNA reads as TGCGCCAGCAGTGAGTCGAATCCTACTTCACCCCTCCACTTT.

This clonotype was seen many times. The rearrangement links TRBV7-2 to TRBJ2-1; TRBD1 is a possible D gene (5 bases). The CDR3 has 12 amino acids. Trimming stripped 5 bases from V and 8 bases from J, with 10 bases between. Germline V gene lookup returns CDR1 SGHTA and CDR2 FQGNSA. CDR3 region: CASSPGFDEQFF. In nucleotides, the CDR3 is TGTGCCAGCAGCCCAGGGTTTGATGAGCAGTTCTTC.

Only a few counts were recorded for this clonotype. The chain carries TRBV7-2 and TRBJ2-5; D is unresolved. Looked up from germline, CDR1 is SGHTA and CDR2 is FQGNSA. Trimming cost V 5 bases and J 6 bases, with 10 bases left between them. The CDR3 extends over 12 amino acids. CDR3 DNA sequence: TGTGCCAGCAGCCATGAGCTGAAGACCCAGTACTTC. It is translated as CASSHELKTQYF. Filled out from reference TRBV7-2 and TRBJ2-5, the complete variable domain reads GAGVSQSPSNKVTEKGKDVELRCDPISGHTALYWYRQSLGQGLEFLIYFQGNSAPDKSGLPSDRFSAERTGGSVSTLTIQRTQQEDSAVYLCASSHELKTQYFGPGTRLLVL.

Many counts were recorded for this clonotype. The gene calls are TRBV12-3 or TRBV12-4 and TRBJ2-1, with a weak D call TRBD2 (6 bases). V lost 3 bases, J lost 5 bases, and 14 bases lay in between. The CDR3 contains 15 residues. The chain's CDR3 is CASSLGGRVHNEQFF. DNA for the CDR3: TGTGCCAGCAGTTTGGGGGGTCGAGTACACAATGAGCAGTTCTTC.

The chain uses TRBV20-1 and TRBJ1-6, with D maybe TRBD1 (6 bases). The V and J ends lost 3 bases and 5 bases respectively, with 11 bases between them. CDR1 and CDR2 (germline): DFQATT, SNEGSKA (reference sequence). The CDR3 loop spans 14 amino acids. CDR3 sequence reads: CSASRGQHNSPLHF. CDR3 nucleotides: TGCAGTGCTAGCCGGGGACAACATAATTCACCCCTCCACTTT.

This chain joins TRBV6-6 and TRBJ2-2; 9 bases fit TRBD1. This CDR3 has 14 residues. The germline gives CDR1 MNHNY, CDR2 SVGAGI (reference sequence). V shed 11 bases, J shed 7 bases, and the junction held 11 bases outside the gene matches. CDR3 residues: CASQGDRDHGELFF. Here the CDR3 DNA reads TGTGCCTCCCAAGGGGACAGGGATCACGGGGAGCTGTTTTTT.

The J gene is TRBJ1-1, the V gene TRBV13; D is undetermined. Germline CDR1 is PRHDT and CDR2 is FYEKMQ (reference sequence). The ends were cut back, 1 base at V and 3 bases at J, with 15 bases in the middle. There are 16 residues in the CDR3. The chain's CDR3 is CASSLEGSQEDTEAFF. Here the CDR3 DNA reads TGTGCCAGCAGCTTAGAGGGCTCCCAAGAGGACACTGAAGCTTTCTTT.

The chain carries TRBV20-1 and TRBJ1-3, with 7 positions matching TRBD1. The CDR3 extends over 16 amino acids. With 5 bases clipped from V and 0 bases from J, the junction kept 10 bases outside the gene matches. Looked up from germline, CDR1 is DFQATT and CDR2 is SNEGSKA (reference sequence). For the CDR3, the DNA is TGCAGTGCTGGGGGGGACAGCTTCCTCTCTGGAAACACCATATATTTT. Amino acid sequence: CSAGGDSFLSGNTIYF.

The chain carries TRBV5-1 and TRBJ1-6, with TRBD1 as a possible D gene (6 bases). The germline V and J ends were trimmed by 5 bases and 8 bases, with 11 bases remaining between them. Germline values: CDR1 SGHRS, CDR2 YFSETQ. This CDR3 has 13 amino acids. The CDR3 region is CASRAGEYSPLHF. The CDR3, as DNA: TGCGCCAGCAGGGCAGGGGAGTATTCACCCCTCCACTTT. The variable domain in full, completed from reference TRBV5-1 and TRBJ1-6, reads KAGVTQTPRYLIKTRGQQVTLSCSPISGHRSVSWYQQTPGQGLQFLFEYFSETQRNKGNFPGRFSGRQFSNSRSEMNVSTLELGDSALYLCASRAGEYSPLHFGNGTRLTVT.

This chain uses TRBV15 with TRBJ1-6, with D unresolved. Trimming pared 3 bases from V and 7 bases from J, leaving 16 bases between. CDR1 and CDR2 from the germline V gene are LNHNV and YYDKDF (reference sequence). This CDR3 is built from 16 residues. CDR3: CATSSLAQISNSPLHF. DNA for the CDR3: TGTGCCACCAGCAGCTTAGCACAGATCTCCAATTCACCCCTCCACTTT.

This clonotype was seen only a few times. V gene TRBV29-1 combines with J gene TRBJ1-2; D call uncertain. The V gene lost 5 bases and the J gene lost 8 bases, with 12 bases spanning the gap. This CDR3 spans 11 amino acids. Germline V gene sequence: CDR1 SQVTM, CDR2 ANQGSEA. The CDR3 reads CSVPTGGGYTF. As DNA, the CDR3 is TGCAGCGTTCCGACCGGCGGCGGCTACACCTTC.

This clonotype was seen at least ten times. This chain joins TRBV5-5 and TRBJ1-4, with no clear D. V was shortened by 1 base and J by 4 bases, with 11 bases between the two germline ends. Germline CDR1 reads SGHKS; CDR2 reads YYEKEE (reference sequence). The CDR3 has 15 amino acids. The CDR3 sequence is CASSLNTASNEKLFF. As DNA, the CDR3 is TGTGCCAGCAGCTTGAACACAGCTAGTAATGAAAAACTGTTTTTT. Drawing the rest from reference TRBV5-5 and TRBJ1-4, the complete variable domain is DAGVTQSPTHLIKTRGQQVTLRCSPISGHKSVSWYQQVLGQGPQFIFQYYEKEERGRGNFPDRFSARQFPNYSSELNVNALLLGDSALYLCASSLNTASNEKLFFGSGTQLSVL.

This clonotype was counted ten times or more. This rearrangement joins TRBV3-1 to TRBJ1-2; no reliable D call. The CDR3 is 14 residues long. Germline loops: CDR1 LGHDT, CDR2 YNNKEL (reference sequence). The V gene lost 0 bases and the J gene lost 7 bases, with 12 bases spanning the gap. CDR3 protein: CASSQDVRYSGYTF. DNA for the CDR3: TGTGCCAGCAGCCAAGATGTGAGGTACTCTGGCTACACCTTC.

The chain is built from TRBV24-1 and TRBJ2-2, with 10 bases matching TRBD1. The junction had 7 bases not matched to a gene; V was cut back by 0 bases and J by 7 bases. The CDR3 has 17 residues. The V gene's germline CDR1 is KGHDR and CDR2 SFDVKD. The CDR3 nucleotides read TGTGCCACCAGTGATTTGCCCGGGACAGGGGTTAGCGGGGAGCTGTTTTTT. Translating it yields CATSDLPGTGVSGELFF.

This clonotype was observed at least ten times. The rearrangement joins TRBV5-1 to TRBJ1-4; D is possibly TRBD1 (6 bases). The CDR3 is 13 amino acids. Trimming pared 6 bases from V and 8 bases from J, leaving 14 bases between. Germline lookup yields CDR1 SGHRS and CDR2 YFSETQ. The CDR3 is CASKEGGEEKLFF. CDR3 in DNA: TGCGCCAGCAAGGAAGGGGGTGAGGAAAAACTGTTTTTT.

This clonotype has just a few counts. Its ends do not fully match the called genes, so a read error is possible. The chain has TRBV6-2 or TRBV6-3 and TRBJ1-2; TRBD1 might be the D (6 bases). The CDR3 sequence is 14 residues long. Germline V CDR1 and CDR2: MNHEY, SVGEGT. The DNA of the CDR3 is TGTGCCAGCAGTTACAGCAGGGGAATCTATGGCCACACCTTC. This gives the protein CASSYSRGIYGHTF.

This clonotype was seen repeatedly, ten times or more. This chain uses TRBV20-1 with TRBJ2-7; D is uncertain. V was clipped by 4 bases and J by 4 bases, with 11 bases between them. The CDR3 spans 12 residues. From germline, CDR1 is DFQATT and CDR2 SNEGSKA (reference sequence). The CDR3 spells CSAKFRVYEQYF. CDR3 in DNA: TGCAGTGCTAAATTTCGGGTTTACGAGCAGTACTTC.

The chain carries TRBV12-3 or TRBV12-4 and TRBJ2-1; 10 nucleotides line up with TRBD1. After removal of 7 bases from V and 9 bases from J, the junction contained 9 bases not matched to a gene. The CDR3 is 14 amino acids. In DNA form, the CDR3 reads TGTGCCAGCACCCCCGGGACAGGGGTGGGTGAGCAGTTCTTC. It specifies CASTPGTGVGEQFF.

This clonotype occurred many times. As DNA, the CDR3 is TGTGCCAGCAGCCTGGAGAAGCTCACTGAAGCTTTCTTT. It translates to CASSLEKLTEAFF. The chain links TRBV7-2 to TRBJ1-1; D gene uncertain. The V gene lost 5 bases and the J gene lost 4 bases, with 11 bases spanning the gap. Looked up from germline, CDR1 is SGHTA and CDR2 is FQGNSA. CDR3 length equals 13 residues. Full variable domain (rest looked up from reference TRBV7-2 and TRBJ1-1): GAGVSQSPSNKVTEKGKDVELRCDPISGHTALYWYRQSLGQGLEFLIYFQGNSAPDKSGLPSDRFSAERTGGSVSTLTIQRTQQEDSAVYLCASSLEKLTEAFFGQGTRLTVV.

This clonotype appeared many times. This chain joins TRBV6-5 and TRBJ1-2, with 7 bases aligning to TRBD1. J gave up 7 bases and V 0 bases, and 5 bases lay outside the gene matches. Per the germline V gene, CDR1 is MNHEY and CDR2 is SVGAGI. The length of the CDR3 is 14 residues. The CDR3 protein is CASSYSANRGGYTF. The CDR3 DNA reads TGTGCCAGCAGTTACTCAGCAAACAGGGGTGGCTACACCTTC.